This entry lists 25 T cell receptor beta chains sequenced from one sample in a study of blood T cell repertoires in COVID-19. TCRdb's table, derived via immunoSEQ multiplex PCR, lists solely in-frame clones and lacks some. The table lists approximately 97,000 clones, around 82% of them singletons. The sequenced sample consisted of peripheral blood. The receptors derive from a human donor in a cohort sampled during active COVID-19.

The chain recombines TRBV23-1 with TRBJ1-1, with 8 bases fitting TRBD1. TRBV23-1 is labeled an ORF, and its function is uncertain. V was pared by 4 bases and J by 4 bases, with 2 bases of the junction left unmatched. CDR3 length: 13 amino acids. In nucleotides, the CDR3 is TGCGCCAGCAGTCGGACAGGGCTCACTGAAGCTTTCTTT. This encodes CASSRTGLTEAFF.

This clone has just one count. This sequence joins TRBV30 and TRBJ1-1, with D perhaps matching TRBD1 (5 bases). This CDR3 comprises 15 residues. Looked up from germline, CDR1 is GTSNPN and CDR2 is SVGIG (reference sequence). Trimming stripped 2 bases from V and 4 bases from J, with 17 bases between. The CDR3 region has the DNA TGTGCCTGGAGTTCCCCTGGGGCGTGGGGCACTGAAGCTTTCTTT. Translating gives CAWSSPGAWGTEAFF.

The table lists this clone with a few counts. This chain joins TRBV5-4 and TRBJ2-7; D is possibly TRBD1 (7 bases). CDR3 length: 18 amino acids. V gave up 1 base and J gave up 9 bases, with 29 bases separating them. Germline CDR1 and CDR2: SGHNT and YYREEE (reference sequence). This CDR3 reads CASSLSAGGRITSSTQYF. The CDR3 coding sequence is TGTGCCAGCAGCTTGAGCGCAGGGGGGCGTATTACGAGCAGCACGCAGTACTTC.

A few counts support this clone. The J gene is TRBJ2-3, the V gene TRBV5-1, with TRBD2 matching over 8 bases. This CDR3 region has 18 residues. After removal of 1 base from V and 1 base from J, the junction contained 11 bases not matched to a gene. Germline V lookup: CDR1 SGHRS, CDR2 YFSETQ. The CDR3 reads CASSLRTSFLKGTDTQYF. The CDR3 coding sequence is TGCGCCAGCAGCTTGCGGACTAGCTTCCTCAAAGGCACAGATACGCAGTATTTT. The entire variable domain, with the rest obtained from reference TRBV5-1 and TRBJ2-3, is as follows: KAGVTQTPRYLIKTRGQQVTLSCSPISGHRSVSWYQQTPGQGLQFLFEYFSETQRNKGNFPGRFSGRQFSNSRSEMNVSTLELGDSALYLCASSLRTSFLKGTDTQYFGPGTRLTVL.

The chain is built from TRBV7-2 and TRBJ1-1; D possibly corresponds to TRBD1 (5 bases). CDR1 is SGHTA, CDR2 FQGNSA, per germline. V dropped 5 bases and J dropped 4 bases, with 14 bases sitting between them. The CDR3 is 14 amino acids. CDR3 residues: CASSGQGGGTEAFF. DNA for the CDR3: TGTGCCAGCAGCGGTCAGGGCGGCGGCACTGAAGCTTTCTTT.

The chain carries TRBV27 and TRBJ2-6; no clear D. The CDR3 is made up of 16 amino acids. CDR1 is MNHEY, CDR2 SMNVEV, per germline (reference sequence). V dropped 3 bases and J dropped 0 bases, with 9 bases sitting between them. CDR3 sequence: CASSFEAASGANVLTF. The CDR3, as DNA: TGTGCCAGCAGTTTTGAGGCGGCCTCTGGGGCCAACGTCCTGACTTTC.

The chain uses TRBV14 and TRBJ1-5; no definite D call. Germline V lookup: CDR1 SGHDN, CDR2 FVKESK. This CDR3 contains 15 residues. Trimming removed 7 bases at V and 0 bases at J, with 13 bases between. CDR3 in DNA: TGTGCCAGCAAGCCAAGATCGTATAGCAATCAGCCCCAGCATTTT. This codes for CASKPRSYSNQPQHF.

In its sample, this clone was seen once. The chain recombines TRBV9 with TRBJ2-2; the D gene is possibly TRBD1 (7 bases). The germline CDR1 and CDR2 sequences are SGDLS and YYNGEE. The CDR3 runs 15 residues. Trimming removed 0 bases from V and 5 bases from J, with 11 bases in between. Here the CDR3 reads CASSVVPGGTGELFF. The CDR3 DNA follows: TGTGCCAGCAGCGTAGTCCCAGGGGGGACCGGGGAGCTGTTTTTT. Looking up the rest from reference TRBV9 and TRBJ2-2 gives the full variable domain: DSGVTQTPKHLITATGQRVTLRCSPRSGDLSVYWYQQSLDQGLQFLIQYYNGEERAKGNILERFSAQQFPDLHSELNLSSLELGDSALYFCASSVVPGGTGELFFGEGSRLTVL.

J is TRBJ2-1 and V is TRBV7-3, with D possibly being TRBD2 (6 bases). V lost 5 bases to trimming and J lost 7 bases, with 18 bases between them. The CDR3 sequence is 15 residues long. Germline lookup yields CDR1 SGHTA and CDR2 FQGTGA. The CDR3 DNA sequence: TGTGCCAGCAGCCCAACTGGGACTTCATTTAATGAGCAGTTCTTC. Amino acid sequence: CASSPTGTSFNEQFF.

The V gene is TRBV27, the J gene TRBJ1-4; weak D call: TRBD1 (5 bases). V lost 7 bases and J 1 base, leaving 10 bases between the germline ends. This CDR3 contains 14 residues. CDR1 is MNHEY and CDR2 is SMNVEV in the germline V gene (reference sequence). The CDR3 loop is CASTSTGTNEKLFF. The CDR3, as DNA: TGTGCCAGCACTTCCACAGGAACTAATGAAAAACTGTTTTTT.

The gene calls are TRBV28 and TRBJ2-7; 8 bases map to TRBD2. This CDR3 spans 14 amino acids. Germline V gene sequence: CDR1 MDHEN, CDR2 SYDVKM. The V gene end was trimmed by 1 base and the J gene end by 5 bases; junction bases not matched to a gene: 4. The CDR3 DNA is TGTGCCAGCAGTTTATTGTCGGGAGGGGACGAGCAGTACTTC. It specifies CASSLLSGGDEQYF.

This sequence joins TRBV10-3 and TRBJ1-3; no reliable D call. The CDR3 runs 13 residues. Germline loops: CDR1 ENHRY, CDR2 SYGVKD. The germline V and J ends were trimmed by 7 bases and 0 bases, with 7 bases remaining between them. CDR3 sequence: CAITSPSGNTIYF. CDR3 nucleotide sequence: TGTGCCATCACCTCCCCCTCTGGAAACACCATATATTTT.

V gene TRBV25-1 combines with J gene TRBJ1-4, with TRBD1 matching over 9 bases. The CDR3 extends over 15 amino acids. Germline values: CDR1 MGHDK, CDR2 SYGVNS. J gave up 6 bases and V 1 base, and 3 bases lay outside the gene matches. The CDR3 loop is CASSESRTGDEKLFF. The CDR3 region has the DNA TGTGCCAGCAGTGAATCAAGGACAGGGGATGAAAAACTGTTTTTT. Full variable domain (rest looked up from reference TRBV25-1 and TRBJ1-4): EADIYQTPRYLVIGTGKKITLECSQTMGHDKMYWYQQDPGMELHLIHYSYGVNSTEKGDLSSESTVSRIRTEHFPLTLESARPSHTSQYLCASSESRTGDEKLFFGSGTQLSVL.

The rearrangement uses TRBV28 and TRBJ1-2, with 10 bases identical to TRBD1. From germline, CDR1 is MDHEN and CDR2 SYDVKM. This CDR3 is built from 14 residues. The V and J ends lost 5 bases and 7 bases, in that order; junction bases with no gene match: 7. The CDR3 DNA is TGTGCCAGCAGTCTCGCCGGGACAGGGGTTGGCTACACCTTC. Its protein is CASSLAGTGVGYTF.

The gene calls are TRBV7-9 and TRBJ2-1, with 14 bases identical to TRBD2. V shed 5 bases, J shed 2 bases, and the junction held 8 bases outside the gene matches. This CDR3 has 18 residues. Germline CDR1 SEHNR, CDR2 FQNEAQ (reference sequence). CDR3 residues: CASSDTTSGGVTYNEQFF. DNA for the CDR3: TGTGCCAGCAGCGATACGACTAGCGGGGGGGTAACCTACAATGAGCAGTTCTTC.

The rearrangement joins TRBV9 to TRBJ2-1; the D is unclear. The CDR3 extends over 14 amino acids. Germline-derived CDR1 and CDR2 are SGDLS and YYNGEE. V lost 0 bases and J lost 9, with 13 bases in between. The CDR3 sequence is CASSVGRLVGEQFF. Here the CDR3 DNA reads TGTGCCAGCAGCGTAGGGCGCCTAGTTGGTGAGCAGTTCTTC.

This chain connects TRBV5-6 to TRBJ1-2; 9 bases are shared with TRBD1. Germline assignment: CDR1 SGHDT and CDR2 YYEEEE. Germline trimming cut 7 bases from V and 4 bases from J; bases unmatched to any gene: 14. The CDR3 runs to 16 residues. Written as DNA, the CDR3 is TGTGCCAGCGGTGACGGGACAGGGATCCCCTTCTATGGCTACACCTTC. Translation gives CASGDGTGIPFYGYTF.

J is TRBJ2-5 and V is TRBV5-6; TRBD2 matches 8 bases. The CDR3 spans 14 residues. The V gene's germline CDR1 is SGHDT and CDR2 YYEEEE. J lost 4 bases, V lost 3 bases, and 5 bases had no gene match. The CDR3 spells CASSSAGGAETQYF. The CDR3 DNA reads TGTGCCAGCAGCTCGGCGGGGGGCGCAGAGACCCAGTACTTC.

This rearrangement joins TRBV28 to TRBJ2-7; D might be TRBD1 (5 bases). The CDR3 loop spans 13 amino acids. Germline V gene sequence: CDR1 MDHEN, CDR2 SYDVKM. V was pared by 7 bases and J by 1 base, with 11 bases between. The CDR3 reads CASTWGASYEQYF. In DNA, the CDR3 is TGTGCCAGCACCTGGGGCGCATCCTACGAGCAGTACTTC.

This sequence joins TRBV5-1 and TRBJ2-1; TRBD1 matches 8 bases. Germline V lookup: CDR1 SGHRS, CDR2 YFSETQ. CDR3 length: 15 amino acids. Trimming at V came to 1 base and at J to 2 bases, leaving 2 bases not matched to a gene. The CDR3 nucleotides are TGCGCCAGCAGCTTGACAGGGGGAACCTACAATGAGCAGTTCTTC. Translated, it gives CASSLTGGTYNEQFF. Based on the CDR3 plus reference TRBV5-1 and TRBJ2-1, the full variable domain is KAGVTQTPRYLIKTRGQQVTLSCSPISGHRSVSWYQQTPGQGLQFLFEYFSETQRNKGNFPGRFSGRQFSNSRSEMNVSTLELGDSALYLCASSLTGGTYNEQFFGPGTRLTVL.

The V and J genes are TRBV27 and TRBJ2-3, with 9 bases aligning to TRBD2. Trimming removed 8 bases from V and 0 bases from J; junction bases left unmatched: 6. The CDR3 length is 15 residues. Per germline, CDR1 MNHEY and CDR2 SMNVEV (reference sequence). CDR3 in amino acids: CASYPSGISTDTQYF. The CDR3 DNA reads TGTGCCAGCTACCCTAGCGGGATTAGCACAGATACGCAGTATTTT.

This chain links TRBV25-1 with TRBJ2-2, with 12 bases identical to TRBD1. After removal of 4 bases from V and 5 bases from J, the junction contained 8 bases not matched to a gene. In germline, CDR1 is MGHDK, CDR2 SYGVNS. The CDR3 spans 17 residues. CDR3 DNA sequence: TGTGCCAGCAGTGGACCGGGACAGGGGGCGACAACCGGGGAGCTGTTTTTT. Translating it yields CASSGPGQGATTGELFF.

The chain couples TRBV27 to TRBJ1-5, with D possibly being TRBD1 (5 bases). V lost 4 bases and J lost 3, with 13 bases in between. Germline CDR1 reads MNHEY; CDR2 reads SMNVEV (reference sequence). CDR3 length equals 15 residues. The CDR3 coding sequence is TGTGCCAGCAGTTCCAGGGTACAGGTCAATCAGCCCCAGCATTTT. Translation gives CASSSRVQVNQPQHF.

This chain connects TRBV5-1 to TRBJ1-2; D is perhaps TRBD1 (6 bases). CDR1 and CDR2 from the germline V gene are SGHRS and YFSETQ. Trimming removed 4 bases at V and 6 bases at J, with 19 bases between. CDR3 length: 15 residues. The CDR3: CASSQTQGLLDGYTF. Here the CDR3 DNA reads TGCGCCAGCAGCCAGACACAGGGATTGCTGGATGGCTACACCTTC.

The J gene is TRBJ1-1, the V gene TRBV20-1; no clear D gene. CDR1 DFQATT and CDR2 SNEGSKA come from the germline V gene (reference sequence). This CDR3 comprises 10 residues. CDR3 nucleotide sequence: TGCGGTGTCCTTGACACTGAAGCTTTCTTT. It translates to CGVLDTEAFF.